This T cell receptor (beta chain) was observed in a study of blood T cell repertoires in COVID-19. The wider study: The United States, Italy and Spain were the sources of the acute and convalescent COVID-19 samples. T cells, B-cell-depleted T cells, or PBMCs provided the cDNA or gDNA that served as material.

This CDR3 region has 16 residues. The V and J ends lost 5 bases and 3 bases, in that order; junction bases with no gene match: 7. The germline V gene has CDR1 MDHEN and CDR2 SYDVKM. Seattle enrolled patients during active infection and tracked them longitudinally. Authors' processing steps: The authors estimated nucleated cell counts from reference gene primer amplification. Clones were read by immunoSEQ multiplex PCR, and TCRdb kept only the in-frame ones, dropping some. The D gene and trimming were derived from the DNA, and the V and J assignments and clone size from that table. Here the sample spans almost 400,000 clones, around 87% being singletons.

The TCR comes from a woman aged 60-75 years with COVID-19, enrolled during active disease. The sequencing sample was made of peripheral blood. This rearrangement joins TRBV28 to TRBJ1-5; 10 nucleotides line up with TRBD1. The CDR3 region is CASSRAGTGDNQPQHF. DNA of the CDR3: TGTGCCAGCAGTCGGGCGGGGACAGGGGACAATCAGCCCCAGCATTTT. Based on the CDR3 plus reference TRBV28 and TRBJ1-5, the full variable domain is DVKVTQSSRYLVKRTGEKVFLECVQDMDHENMFWYRQDPGLGLRLIYFSYDVKMKEKGDIPEGYSVSREKKERFSLILESASTNQTSMYLCASSRAGTGDNQPQHFGDGTRLSIL.